This T cell receptor beta chain was recorded in a study of CD8 T cells in ankylosing spondylitis. The CDR3 has 15 amino acids. J gave up 4 bases and V 5 bases, and 9 bases lay outside the gene matches. CDR1 is MGHDK and CDR2 is SYGVNS in the germline V gene. This clonotype was seen many times. TCRdb reprocessed the 5' RACE reads via MiXCR and lists one record per CDR3 protein. Here the sample spans 200,000 or so distinct CDR3 sequences, about a quarter being singletons. The sample consisted of blood, either unsorted or a sorted T cell fraction (not recorded which). The chain carries TRBV25-1 and TRBJ2-5; 8 nucleotides line up with TRBD1. This TCR was sampled from a male donor with ankylosing spondylitis or in good health (not recorded which). DNA for the CDR3: TGTGCCAGCAGTAACGACAGGGGCGGAGGAGAGACCCAGTACTTC. The encoded protein is CASSNDRGGGETQYF.